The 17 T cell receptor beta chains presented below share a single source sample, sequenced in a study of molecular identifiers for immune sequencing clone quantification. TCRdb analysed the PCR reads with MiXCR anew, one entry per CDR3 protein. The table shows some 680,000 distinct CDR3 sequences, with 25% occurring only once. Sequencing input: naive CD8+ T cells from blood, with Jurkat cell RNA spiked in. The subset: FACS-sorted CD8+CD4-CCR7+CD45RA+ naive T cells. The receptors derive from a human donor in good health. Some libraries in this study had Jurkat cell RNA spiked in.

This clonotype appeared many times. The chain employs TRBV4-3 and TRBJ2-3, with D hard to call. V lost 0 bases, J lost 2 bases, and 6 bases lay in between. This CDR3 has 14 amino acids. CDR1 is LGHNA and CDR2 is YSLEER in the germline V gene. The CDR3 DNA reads TGCGCCAGCAGCCAAGATGTCGTCACAGATACGCAGTATTTT. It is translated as CASSQDVVTDTQYF.

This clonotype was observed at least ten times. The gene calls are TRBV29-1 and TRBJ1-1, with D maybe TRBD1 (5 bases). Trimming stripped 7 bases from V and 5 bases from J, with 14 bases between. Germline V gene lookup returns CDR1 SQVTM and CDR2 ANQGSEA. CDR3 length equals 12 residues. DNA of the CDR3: TGCAGCGCCCATTTGGGGGGGACTGAAGCTTTCTTT. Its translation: CSAHLGGTEAFF. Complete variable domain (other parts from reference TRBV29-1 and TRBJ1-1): SAVISQKPSRDICQRGTSLTIQCQVDSQVTMMFWYRQQPGQSLTLIATANQGSEATYESGFVIDKFPISRPNLTFSTLTVSNMSPEDSSIYLCSAHLGGTEAFFGQGTRLTVV.

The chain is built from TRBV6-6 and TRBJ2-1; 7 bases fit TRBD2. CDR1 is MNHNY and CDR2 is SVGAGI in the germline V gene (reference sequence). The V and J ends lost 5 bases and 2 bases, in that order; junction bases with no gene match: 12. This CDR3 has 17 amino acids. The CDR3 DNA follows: TGTGCCAGCAGTCCTTTATCCGGGAGGAGCCCCTACAATGAGCAGTTCTTC. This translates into CASSPLSGRSPYNEQFF.

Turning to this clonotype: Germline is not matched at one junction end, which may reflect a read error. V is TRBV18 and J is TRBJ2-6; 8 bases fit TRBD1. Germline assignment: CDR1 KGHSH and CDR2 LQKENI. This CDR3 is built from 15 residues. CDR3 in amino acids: CASSPLDRASNVLTF. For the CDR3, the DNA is TGTGCCAGCTCCCCACTGGACAGGGCGTCCAACGTCCTGACTTTC.

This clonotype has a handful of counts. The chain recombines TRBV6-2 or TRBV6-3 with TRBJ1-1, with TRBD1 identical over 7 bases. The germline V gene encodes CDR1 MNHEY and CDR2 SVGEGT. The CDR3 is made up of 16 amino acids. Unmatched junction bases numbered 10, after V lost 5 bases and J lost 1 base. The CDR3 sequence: CASSVQGPGSNTEAFF. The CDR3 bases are TGTGCCAGCAGTGTACAGGGGCCTGGCTCGAACACTGAAGCTTTCTTT.

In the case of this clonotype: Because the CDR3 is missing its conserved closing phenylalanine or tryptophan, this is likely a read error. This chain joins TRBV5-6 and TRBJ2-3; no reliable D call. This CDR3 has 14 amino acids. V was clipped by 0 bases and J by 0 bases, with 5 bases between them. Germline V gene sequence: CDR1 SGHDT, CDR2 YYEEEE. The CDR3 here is CASSLAVSTDTQYL. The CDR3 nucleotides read TGTGCCAGCAGCTTGGCGGTCAGCACAGATACGCAGTATCTT.

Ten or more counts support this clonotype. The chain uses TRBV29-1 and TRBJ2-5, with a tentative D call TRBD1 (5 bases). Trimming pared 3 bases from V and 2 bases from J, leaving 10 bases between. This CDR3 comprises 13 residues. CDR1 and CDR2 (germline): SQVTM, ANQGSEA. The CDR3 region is CSVDVAGQETQYF. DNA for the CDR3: TGCAGCGTTGATGTAGCAGGGCAAGAGACCCAGTACTTC.

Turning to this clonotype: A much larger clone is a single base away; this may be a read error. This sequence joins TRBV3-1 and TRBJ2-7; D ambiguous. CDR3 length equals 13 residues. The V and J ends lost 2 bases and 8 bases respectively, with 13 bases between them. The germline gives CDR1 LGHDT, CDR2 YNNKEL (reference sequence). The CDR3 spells CASSQIRQAKQYF. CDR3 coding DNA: TGTGCCAGCAGCCAAATACGGCAGGCCAAGCAGTACTTC.

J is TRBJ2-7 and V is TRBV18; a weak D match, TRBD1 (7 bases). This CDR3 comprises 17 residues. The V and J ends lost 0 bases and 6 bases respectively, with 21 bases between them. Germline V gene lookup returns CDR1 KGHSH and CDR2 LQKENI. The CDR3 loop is CASSPPWGDSQEGEQYF. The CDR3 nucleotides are TGTGCCAGCTCACCACCCTGGGGGGACAGCCAGGAGGGCGAGCAGTACTTC.

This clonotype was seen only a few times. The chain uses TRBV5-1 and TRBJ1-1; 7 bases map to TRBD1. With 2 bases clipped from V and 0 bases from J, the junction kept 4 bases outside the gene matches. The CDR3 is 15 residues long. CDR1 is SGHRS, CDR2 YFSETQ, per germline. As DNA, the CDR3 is TGCGCCAGCAGCTTCGGGGACAGATTGAACACTGAAGCTTTCTTT. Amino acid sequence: CASSFGDRLNTEAFF.

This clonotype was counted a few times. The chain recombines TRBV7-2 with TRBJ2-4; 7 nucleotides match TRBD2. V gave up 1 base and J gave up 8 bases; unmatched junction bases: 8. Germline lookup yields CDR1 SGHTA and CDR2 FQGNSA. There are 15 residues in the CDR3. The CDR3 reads CASSLVGSRGDIQYF. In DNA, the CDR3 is TGTGCCAGCAGCTTAGTAGGCAGCCGGGGGGACATTCAGTACTTC.

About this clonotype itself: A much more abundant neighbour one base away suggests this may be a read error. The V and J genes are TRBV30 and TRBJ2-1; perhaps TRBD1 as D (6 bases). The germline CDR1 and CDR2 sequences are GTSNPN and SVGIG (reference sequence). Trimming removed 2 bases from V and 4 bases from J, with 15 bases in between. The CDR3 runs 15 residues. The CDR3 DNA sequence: TGTGCCTGGAGTATTGGGACACACGAATACAATGAGCAGTTCTTC. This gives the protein CAWSIGTHEYNEQFF.

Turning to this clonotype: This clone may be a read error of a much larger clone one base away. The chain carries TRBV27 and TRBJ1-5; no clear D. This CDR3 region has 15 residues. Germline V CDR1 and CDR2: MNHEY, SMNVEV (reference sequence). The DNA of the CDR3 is TGTGCCAGCAGTTTAGGAGGGCCAGGCAATCAGCCCCACCATTTT. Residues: CASSLGGPGNQPHHF.

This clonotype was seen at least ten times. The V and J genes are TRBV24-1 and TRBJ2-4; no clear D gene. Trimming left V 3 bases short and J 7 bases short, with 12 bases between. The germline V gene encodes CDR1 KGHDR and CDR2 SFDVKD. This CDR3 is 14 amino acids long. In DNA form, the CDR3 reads TGTGCCACCAGTGATCGCGACTTTGTGAACATTCAGTACTTC. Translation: CATSDRDFVNIQYF.

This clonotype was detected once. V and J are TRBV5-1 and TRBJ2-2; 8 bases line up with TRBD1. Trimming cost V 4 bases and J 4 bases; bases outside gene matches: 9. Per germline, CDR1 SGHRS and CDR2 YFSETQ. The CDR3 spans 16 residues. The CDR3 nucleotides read TGCGCCAGCAGCCCTCAACAGGGGGTGCCCACCGGGGAGCTGTTTTTT. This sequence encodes CASSPQQGVPTGELFF. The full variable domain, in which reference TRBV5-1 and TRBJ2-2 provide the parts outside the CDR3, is KAGVTQTPRYLIKTRGQQVTLSCSPISGHRSVSWYQQTPGQGLQFLFEYFSETQRNKGNFPGRFSGRQFSNSRSEMNVSTLELGDSALYLCASSPQQGVPTGELFFGEGSRLTVL.

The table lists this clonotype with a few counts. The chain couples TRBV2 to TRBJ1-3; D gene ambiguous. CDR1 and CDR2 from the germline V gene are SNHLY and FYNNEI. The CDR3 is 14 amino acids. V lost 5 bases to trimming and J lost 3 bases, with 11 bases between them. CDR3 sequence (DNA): TGTGCCAGCAGTTTAGCGGGTTTTGGAAACACCATATATTTT. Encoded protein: CASSLAGFGNTIYF.

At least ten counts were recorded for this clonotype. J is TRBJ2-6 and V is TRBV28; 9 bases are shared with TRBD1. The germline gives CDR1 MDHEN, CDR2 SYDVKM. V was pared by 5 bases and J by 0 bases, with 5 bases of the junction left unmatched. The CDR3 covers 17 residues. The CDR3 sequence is CASSADRGNSGANVLTF. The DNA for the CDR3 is TGTGCCAGCAGTGCGGACAGGGGCAACTCTGGGGCCAACGTCCTGACTTTC.